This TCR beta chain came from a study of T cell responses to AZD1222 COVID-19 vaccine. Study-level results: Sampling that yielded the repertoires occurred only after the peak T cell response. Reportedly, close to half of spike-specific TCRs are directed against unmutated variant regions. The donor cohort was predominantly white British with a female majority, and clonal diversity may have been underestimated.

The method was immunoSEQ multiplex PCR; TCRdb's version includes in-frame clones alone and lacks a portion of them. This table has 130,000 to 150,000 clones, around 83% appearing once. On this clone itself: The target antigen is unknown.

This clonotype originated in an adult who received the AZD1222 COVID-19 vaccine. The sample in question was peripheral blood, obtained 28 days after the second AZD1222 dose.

CDR3 amino acids: CSADVRDEQFF. The CDR3 nucleotides are TGCAGTGCGGACGTGAGGGACGAGCAGTTCTTC. The gene calls are TRBV20-1 and TRBJ2-1; perhaps D is TRBD1 or TRBD2 (5 bases each). The CDR3 length is 11 residues. The V end was cut by 6 bases, the J end by 10 bases, with 13 bases between. The germline V gene encodes CDR1 DFQATT and CDR2 SNEGSKA (reference sequence).